This T cell receptor (beta chain) originates from a study of cytomegalovirus exposure and HLA in healthy donors (dated by TCRdb to between 2016 and 2019). The study in broad terms: In an earlier analysis of 550 to 750 of the donors, about 260 Gb of sequence data and approximately 120 million unique TCR beta sequences from about 190 million T cells were reported. Donor age, sex, ethnicity and CMV serostatus were compiled together with the repertoire data. Rather than using new phenotypic data, the later analysis identified candidate immune exposures from TCR beta sequences and from how often those sequences occurred across donors. Of the 350 to 450 genotyped donors, 65% to 90% fell in the genetic ancestry cluster associated with self-reported Caucasian donors. The study used immunosequencing to profile the T cell repertoires of 666 subjects and linked those repertoires to cytomegalovirus serostatus. The number of typed donors differed by locus: 629-630 for A, B, C, DRB1 and DQB1; 500 to 550 for DQA1; 606 for DPA1; and roughly 450 for DPB1. All discovery cohort repertoires had been generated using a single sequencing platform. Roughly five DR-DQ haplotypes were treated as single units for association and clustering because of strong linkage in the cohort. To decide whether each TCR beta V gene segment behaved as functional or pseudogenic, an earlier analysis of some 580 of the donors relied on high-throughput TCR beta sequencing. Among 398 genotyped donors of the cohort, an average of about 240,000 unique TCR beta nucleotide sequences were sequenced per donor, about a sixth of them non-productive. The study aimed to test whether signatures of past pathogen exposure could be identified by cataloging public T cell receptors. About 280 gigabases of sequencing data and 70 million to 85 million unique TCR sequences were included in an early release covering over 600 HLA-typed donors. A later genetic analysis used genome-wide SNP genotypes for about three fifths of the roughly 700 donors, treating that subset as a discovery cohort. Along with the approximately 650-subject first cohort, a separate validation cohort of around 110 different subjects was used. To predict cytomegalovirus infection status, the study brought together high-throughput TCR immunosequencing, statistical association of individual TCRs with disease status, and machine learning. A later analysis re-examined previously published TCR beta repertoires from over 500 donors and added high-resolution HLA genotyping to investigate patterns of TCR occurrence. HLA typing included class I and class II loci at four-digit resolution. The investigation overall reported the following: Correlated functional status among segregating V segments might reflect linkage disequilibrium, but an unknown experimental factor could not be ruled out. The classifier was reported to diagnose cytomegalovirus status with high specificity and sensitivity in both the original and validation cohorts. In a later analysis, the rate of TCR association differed among HLA loci, with DRB1 alleles having the most associated TCRs and HLA-C alleles having the fewest. Because HLA typing was unavailable for some donors at each locus, only the typed subset was used in association tests. A later analysis found that most CMV-associated TCR beta chains appeared HLA-restricted, with HLA associations seemingly driven largely by CMV exposure. A later genetic analysis reported fewer N-insertions in productive TCRs among donors in an Asian-associated ancestry cluster than the approximately 700-donor mean. In a later analysis, HLA-associated TCR beta chains were found to be more clonally expanded and to have lower generation probabilities than equally common non-associated chains. Immune exposure information for the cohort was limited to CMV serostatus. When HLA alleles, especially DR and DQ, strongly co-occurred, attributing TCR associations to individual alleles was difficult. According to a later analysis, parvovirus B19, influenza, CMV and Epstein-Barr virus appeared linked to several top co-occurrence clusters. While some public TCRs were present in many individuals, most TCR sequences turned up only very rarely across donors. Broadly in line with IMGT annotations, most TCR beta V segments showed up in productive rearrangements about 87% or about 30% of the time in an earlier analysis of 587 of the donors. A further reported finding was that TCR beta sequences accurately predicted the HLA-A and HLA-B alleles for most subjects in the first cohort. A total of fewer than 200 TCR beta chains were listed by the study as associated with cytomegalovirus. A cluster of highly shared sequence variants was judged likely to represent a technical artifact of the sequencing pipeline. A later analysis associated about 17,000 TCR beta sequences with specific HLA alleles at a false discovery rate of 0.05. In vitro tests confirmed that three of the cytomegalovirus-associated TCR beta chains recognize cytomegalovirus antigens. An association between a missense DCLRE1C variant and V-gene and J-gene trimming of TCR beta chains was found in a later genetic analysis and replicated in an independent cohort. Because counts were too low, some 16 rarely observed V segments, including chromosome 9 orphons, were excluded from the earlier analysis of roughly 580 of the donors. It was suggested by the authors that the approach could potentially be generalized to other disease states and immunological phenotypes. Only TCR beta chains were sequenced in this cohort, and the absence of alpha or paired-chain data limited detectable features. Roughly uniform sequencing depth across donors was assumed in presence/absence analyses, although this assumption may not hold. Some IMGT-functional V segments, including TRBV6-2 and TRBV6-3, could not be distinguished by the 87-base-pair reads and were therefore excluded.

Library construction relied on the immunoSEQ multiplex PCR assay. A mixture of 60 forward primers for TCR Vbeta segments and 13 reverse primers for TCR Jbeta segments was used in the multiplex PCR. The CDR3 region of rearranged TCR beta genes was amplified from genomic DNA by a multiplex PCR assay. Amplified TCR beta libraries were sequenced as 87-base-pair reads on the Illumina HiSeq System. The authors' pipeline ran thus. Across the 670 or so repertoires, a later analysis counted 80 million or so unique TCR beta chains, some 11 million of which were shared by at least two donors. A nearest-neighbor algorithm error-corrected the raw reads and collapsed the reads into unique sequences, merging closely related sequences to remove PCR and sequencing errors. To assign V, D and J gene segments, CDR3 sequences were aligned to IMGT reference sequences. For a sequence to be retained, a match of at least six nucleotides was required to both a V gene segment and a J gene segment. A rearrangement was called productive if the CDR3 had no stop codons and remained in frame with V and J, and every other rearrangement was called non-productive. CDR3 was defined according to IMGT convention as the region running from the second conserved V-encoded cysteine to the conserved J-encoded phenylalanine. Sequences without an unambiguous match to a single V gene segment were excluded from the earlier analysis of several hundred of the donors. In an earlier analysis of a few hundred of the donors, a V segment was called functional when productive rearrangements were above 56.7%, and segregating when the standard deviation between donors exceeded 5%. To diagnose cytomegalovirus status from the catalog of TCR beta chain sequences, a statistical classification framework was built. V and J gene assignment, in a later analysis, came from comparing TCR nucleotide sequences with IMGT/GENE-DB human TR gene sequences. Using the TCRdist pipeline, a later analysis assigned CDR3 sequences along with most-parsimonious VDJ recombination scenarios. In a later analysis, each TCR beta chain was defined by its CDR3 amino acid sequence together with its V-gene family, and reads lacking a unique V-gene family were excluded. As a way to deal with suspected cross-contamination and a sequencing artifact, a later analysis dropped 450 to 700 nucleotide sequences that were highly shared and had low generation probability. In a later analysis, a clonal expansion index was calculated for each public chain from normalized within-repertoire ranks of inferred template counts. A later analysis computed generation probabilities with a VDJ recombination model fitted to out-of-frame rearrangements, and checked the results against IGoR. Hypergeometric tests were used in a later analysis to score TCR-TCR, TCR-HLA and TCR-CMV co-occurrence, with a repertoire-size bias correction applied to the TCR pairs. To estimate false discovery rates, a later analysis permuted the HLA or CMV assignments 20 times. A later analysis grouped co-occurring TCRs with DBSCAN, adding TCRdist sequence similarity when clustering within HLA-allele-positive subsets. Repertoires with fewer than 30,000 or more than 120,000 public chains were left out of co-occurrence clustering, as were about 5 repertoires with anomalous nucleotide sharing. Entries here come from immuneACCESS through TCRdb and include only in-frame sequences with V and J called. Some clones fail to appear in such tables; in the studies checked, an unresolved V gene covers under half of the shortfall, and the cause of the remainder is unknown. That table supplies the V and J calls and clone size; D and trimming were determined from the DNA. This sample lists 70,000 to 90,000 clones; around 66% were detected once. The top ten constitute over 14% of the sample.

Note on this clone: No cognate antigen has been identified for it. No base-level quality is on record; no much larger clone is a single base apart.

The cohort comprised fewer than 700 healthy bone marrow donors. All cohort members were sampled while nominally healthy, although unrecorded immune exposures were likely present. The donor tested CMV seropositive, placing the donor among the approximately 290 seropositive members of the cohort. A peripheral blood sample was provided by each donor, and peripheral blood mononuclear cells were used for TCR beta sequencing. The Qiagen DNeasy Blood Extraction Kit was used to extract genomic DNA from the blood cell samples. The junction shows trimming of 3 bases on V and 11 bases on J, plus 22 bases between the germline ends. Taken from cysteine to phenylalanine, the CDR3 has 15 residues. CDR3 DNA is the only sequence kept; it has 45 bases, read in frame from the first base. CDR1 KGHSH and CDR2 LQKENI were looked up in the germline V gene.

This receptor was obtained from a middle-aged woman in good health and CMV-seropositive. The specimen sequenced was PBMCs. The chain is assembled from TRBV18 and TRBJ1-1, with a weak D call of TRBD1 (6 bases match). The CDR3 region: CASSPQNTGKVFAFF. The sequence in DNA is TGTGCCAGCTCACCGCAAAACACAGGGAAAGTGTTTGCTTTCTTT.